Listed below are T cell receptor beta chains from one sample, sequenced in a study of blood T cell repertoires in COVID-19. TCRdb's copy holds only in-frame clones and misses some; the assay was immunoSEQ multiplex PCR. This sample yields some 200,000 clones, of which about 91% are seen a single time; more than 0.95% belongs to the top ten. Sequenced: peripheral blood. The receptors originated from a man in his thirties or forties with acute or convalescent COVID-19. Each CDR3 is given with its conserved first and last residue. The D gene is left open where the match is weak. Only part of the rows carry a size: once, few, many, or a class if the clone is expanded.

clone size,J gene,V gene,D gene,CDR3 DNA,CDR3 protein
-,TRBJ2-2,TRBV2,TRBD1,TGTGCCAGCAGTGCAGGGGGATCCGGGGAGCTGTTTTTT,CASSAGGSGELFF
-,TRBJ1-1,TRBV23-1,-,TGCGCCAGCAGTCAACTGGACGGGATGAACACTGAAGCTTTCTTT,CASSQLDGMNTEAFF
-,TRBJ1-1,TRBV7-8,-,TGTGCCAGCAGCTTGCAGACATTGAACACTGAAGCTTTCTTT,CASSLQTLNTEAFF
-,TRBJ2-5,TRBV3-1/TRBV3-2,TRBD1,TGTGCCGGCGCCCGACAGGGCGAAGAGACCCAGTACTTC,CAGARQGEETQYF
-,TRBJ2-1,TRBV3-1/TRBV3-2,TRBD2,TGTGCCAGCAGCCGCCTAGCGGGGGTAAATGAGCAGTTCTTC,CASSRLAGVNEQFF
-,TRBJ2-7,TRBV4-1,-,TGCGCCAGCAGCCAAGATCTGATAGGGGGCGAGCAGTACTTC,CASSQDLIGGEQYF
-,TRBJ2-6,TRBV2,-,TGTGCCAGCTATAATCCGAGTGTCTCTGGGGCCAACGTCCTGACTTTC,CASYNPSVSGANVLTF
-,TRBJ2-5,TRBV11-2,TRBD2,TGTGCCAGCAGCTTAGTGGGACTAGCTGGTGAGACCCAGTACTTC,CASSLVGLAGETQYF
-,TRBJ1-2,TRBV2,TRBD1,TGTGCCAGCAGTGAGACAGGGGGGATAAACTATGGCTACACCTTC,CASSETGGINYGYTF
-,TRBJ2-3,TRBV28,-,TGTGCCACCACAAAGACTAGCACAGATACGCAGTATTTT,CATTKTSTDTQYF
few,TRBJ2-1,TRBV10-1,TRBD2,TGCGCCAGCTCCGAGGAACCACTAGCGGGAGGTGGCGATGAGCAGTTCTTC,CASSEEPLAGGGDEQFF
-,TRBJ1-5,TRBV30,-,TGTGCCTGGAGTGTGGGCCTCAATCAGCCCCAGCATTTT,CAWSVGLNQPQHF
many,TRBJ2-4,TRBV3-1/TRBV3-2,-,TGTGCCAGCAAACCGGATGATAGCGCAAACATTCAGTACTTC,CASKPDDSANIQYF
-,TRBJ1-1,TRBV5-4,TRBD1,TGTGCCAGCAGCCCTGGACAGGGGGACACTGAAGCTTTCTTT,CASSPGQGDTEAFF
once,TRBJ2-7,TRBV21-1,-,TGTGCCAGCAGTCACTCGGGGGTCGAGCAGTACTTC,CASSHSGVEQYF
-,TRBJ1-5,TRBV6-5,-,TGTGCCACCTGCCTGGTCGGGAGCAATCAGCCCCAGCATTTT,CATCLVGSNQPQHF
-,TRBJ2-3,TRBV5-5,TRBD2,TGTGCCAGCAGCCCGGGAGGGACGATTGGCACAGATACGCAGTATTTT,CASSPGGTIGTDTQYF
-,TRBJ1-2,TRBV28,-,TGTGCCAGCAGTGACGGGGGAACTTATGGCTACACCTTC,CASSDGGTYGYTF
-,TRBJ1-1,TRBV6-4,-,TGTGCCAGAGAGACGGGAGGGAATCGGGCAAGGAACACTGAAGCTTTCTTT,CARETGGNRARNTEAFF
-,TRBJ2-5,TRBV15,TRBD2,TGTGCCACTCACAGTAGCGGGAGGGCCGAGGAGACCCAGTACTTC,CATHSSGRAEETQYF
-,TRBJ1-6,TRBV27,-,TGTGCCAGCAGTTTGGGCCCACAGTCGGTACAACTCCACTTT,CASSLGPQSVQLHF
-,TRBJ2-3,TRBV7-3,TRBD2,TGTGCCAGCAGCCAACCCGCGGGGGGGCAAGATACGCAGTATTTT,CASSQPAGGQDTQYF
-,TRBJ1-2,TRBV2,-,TGTGCCAGCAACTTCGCTAACTATGGCTACACCTTC,CASNFANYGYTF
-,TRBJ1-5,TRBV25-1,TRBD1,TGTGCCAGCAGTGAACCCGGGACAGGGTTGGAGCCCCAGCATTTT,CASSEPGTGLEPQHF
-,TRBJ2-7,TRBV10-2,TRBD2,TGCGCCAGCTCCGGGAGGGACGAGCAGTACTTC,CASSGRDEQYF
-,TRBJ1-1,TRBV7-9,TRBD1,TGTGCCAGCAGCCTGTCGACAGGGAGGGCTTTCTTT,CASSLSTGRAFF
-,TRBJ1-6,TRBV5-8,-,TGTGCCAGCAGCTTGGGGCAATTCACCCTCCACTTT,CASSLGQFTLHF
-,TRBJ1-1,TRBV5-1,-,TGCGCCAGCAGCTCCTGGGGGGGCACTGAAGCTTTCTTT,CASSSWGGTEAFF
-,TRBJ2-4,TRBV5-1,-,TGCGCCAGCAGCTTGGGAGGCATTCAGTACTTC,CASSLGGIQYF
-,TRBJ2-5,TRBV6-5,-,TGTGCCAGCAGGCAGTGGGGGCTCGAGACCCAGTACTTC,CASRQWGLETQYF
-,TRBJ2-1,TRBV14,-,TGTGCCAGCAGCCCCCCTAGGCCGAGCTCCTACAATGAGCAGTTCTTC,CASSPPRPSSYNEQFF
-,TRBJ1-1,TRBV10-3,-,TGTGCCATCAGTGAGTCCGGGGGGAGAGCGAACACTGAAGCTTTCTTT,CAISESGGRANTEAFF
-,TRBJ2-7,TRBV7-2,-,TGTGCCAGCAGCGAGAGAACGGGAACCTACGAGCAGTACTTC,CASSERTGTYEQYF
-,TRBJ2-7,TRBV18,TRBD1,TGTGCCAGCTCACTAAACCAGGGGGATTACGAGCAGTACTTC,CASSLNQGDYEQYF
-,TRBJ1-1,TRBV5-5,TRBD1,TGTGCCAGCAGCTTGGACAGGGGCGTCGGCACTGAAGCTTTCTTT,CASSLDRGVGTEAFF
-,TRBJ1-3,TRBV6-6,-,TGTGCCAGCAGTCAAATACAGGGTCCTGGAAACACCATATATTTT,CASSQIQGPGNTIYF
-,TRBJ1-1,TRBV6-5,-,TGTGCCAGCAATACTAAGAGGAACACTGAAGCTTTCTTT,CASNTKRNTEAFF
-,TRBJ1-5,TRBV2,TRBD1,TGTGCCAGCAGTAGGACAGGACGGAATCAGCCCCAGCATTTT,CASSRTGRNQPQHF
-,TRBJ1-2,TRBV27,-,TGTGCCAGCAGTCTAACCAATTACCTTAACTATGGCTACACCTTC,CASSLTNYLNYGYTF
-,TRBJ2-3,TRBV29-1,-,TGCAGCGTTGTGCCACGCTTAACAGTTAGCACAGATACGCAGTATTTT,CSVVPRLTVSTDTQYF
-,TRBJ2-7,TRBV10-2,-,TGCGCCAGCAGTCGTACCTTAACAGGGTTCGACGAGCAGTACTTC,CASSRTLTGFDEQYF
-,TRBJ1-1,TRBV5-6,-,TGTGCCAGCAGCTTGGGGCCAGGGATGGCTTTCTTT,CASSLGPGMAFF
-,TRBJ2-1,TRBV7-3,TRBD2,TGTGCCAGCAGCAAAACACGGGAGGGAGAGAATGAGCAGTTCTTC,CASSKTREGENEQFF
-,TRBJ1-2,TRBV2,-,TGTGCCAGCAGCGGGCGGGGCGCACTAAACTATGGCTACACCTTC,CASSGRGALNYGYTF
-,TRBJ1-1,TRBV7-8,-,TGTGCCAGCAGCTTACAGGGTTGGACGAGCACTGAAGCTTTCTTT,CASSLQGWTSTEAFF
-,TRBJ2-2,TRBV13,-,TGTGCCAGCAGCTACCGGGGACACGGGGAGCTGTTTTTT,CASSYRGHGELFF
-,TRBJ1-5,TRBV7-2,TRBD1,TGTGCCAGCAGCCCGTCGACAGGGCGCAATCAGCCCCAGCATTTT,CASSPSTGRNQPQHF